Below, 5 T cell receptor beta chains from the same sample are listed, as sequenced in a study of T cells in Graves' hyperthyroidism and ophthalmopathy. Amplification of TCR beta CDR3 regions used RNA as the template. TCR CDR3 regions were first amplified by RT-PCR with HTBI primers. MiXCR was run by TCRdb on the multiplex PCR reads, yielding one entry per CDR3 protein. This table holds some 560,000 distinct CDR3 sequences, about 14% found once. The sample consisted of blood. These receptors all stem from a woman aged 40 to 55 with Graves' hyperthyroidism.

This rearrangement joins TRBV5-4 to TRBJ2-2; D gene unclear. Trimming shortened V by 2 bases and J by 6 bases, and 8 bases separated the two germline ends. Germline loops: CDR1 SGHNT, CDR2 YYREEE (reference sequence). This CDR3 region has 13 residues. CDR3 DNA sequence: TGTGCCAGCAGCTTTACAGATTCCGGGGAGCTGTTTTTT. Translation: CASSFTDSGELFF.

This rearrangement joins TRBV18 to TRBJ2-3, with TRBD1 matching 7 bases. The CDR3 spans 16 residues. Germline V gene data show CDR1 as KGHSH and CDR2 as LQKENI. V dropped 3 bases and J dropped 2; count of bases not matched to a gene: 8. The CDR3 DNA reads TGTGCCAGCTCACCTTTACGACAGGGAAACACAGATACGCAGTATTTT. It codes for CASSPLRQGNTDTQYF.

This clonotype was seen more than once but under ten times. The J gene is TRBJ2-2, the V gene TRBV20-1; D remains ambiguous. Germline CDR1 and CDR2: DFQATT and SNEGSKA (reference sequence). The V and J ends lost 1 base and 0 bases respectively, with 12 bases between them. CDR3 length: 16 residues. The CDR3 coding sequence is TGCAGTGCTAGAGTCGATGGCCTATCGAACACCGGGGAGCTGTTTTTT. Its protein is CSARVDGLSNTGELFF.

This clonotype was detected ten times or more. The chain recombines TRBV27 with TRBJ1-6; D possibly corresponds to TRBD1 (5 bases). With 5 bases removed from V and 5 bases from J, the gap between germline ends came to 13 bases. The length of the CDR3 is 15 residues. CDR1 is MNHEY, CDR2 SMNVEV, per germline (reference sequence). The CDR3 bases are TGTGCCAGCAGTCCCACTGACAGAGATAATTCACCCCTCCACTTT. It translates to CASSPTDRDNSPLHF.

The table lists this clonotype with many counts. The chain employs TRBV28 and TRBJ2-7, with D possibly TRBD1 on 5 matching bases. This CDR3 spans 13 amino acids. Germline V gives CDR1 MDHEN, CDR2 SYDVKM. The V end was cut by 3 bases, the J end by 3 bases, with 9 bases between. The CDR3 region has the DNA TGTGCCAGCAGTTTTCACAGGAACTACGAGCAGTACTTC. It is translated as CASSFHRNYEQYF.